This T cell receptor (beta chain) was sequenced for a study of T cell responses to AZD1222 COVID-19 vaccine. The CDR3 length is 16 residues. Trimming pared 8 bases from V and 4 bases from J, leaving 18 bases between. Libraries were prepared by immunoSEQ multiplex PCR; TCRdb keeps only in-frame clonotypes and omits some of them. The data hold 120,000 to 150,000 clones, with approximately 90% observed a single time. Study findings and constraints: It was only six AZD1222 recipients who were seropositive at baseline. The donor group comprised mostly white British people and more females; the analysis possibly underestimated clonal diversity. Unmutated variant regions are reportedly targeted by nearly half of spike-specific TCRs.

This clone was seen just once. Its specificity is unknown. The rearrangement links TRBV6-7 to TRBJ1-6; D gene uncertain. TRBV6-7 is reported as an ORF; its role is uncertain. The sample here was peripheral blood, taken on day 0 of AZD1222 vaccination. This TCR derives from an adult in good health. CDR3 nucleotide sequence: TGTGCCAGCGGTAATCTCGCCCCGTTTTATAATTCACCCCTCCACTTT. The encoded protein is CASGNLAPFYNSPLHF.